Listed below are T cell receptor beta chains from one sample, sequenced in a study of T cells after yellow fever vaccination. TCRdb redid the calling of the 5' RACE reads with MiXCR, one entry per CDR3 protein. The sample records 60,000 to 85,000 distinct CDR3 sequences, more than 5.5% being singletons. Sequencing used CD8+ T cells sorted from PBMCs, obtained less than 6 days after the first yellow fever vaccination. The receptor set was obtained from a man younger than 35 who received the YFV17D yellow fever vaccine. Both conserved end residues are part of each CDR3. A D gene is named only where the DNA matches it firmly. Clone size is shown for a subset of rows, as once, few, many or a class of expanded clone.

d_call j_call clone_size v_call cdr3_nt cdr3_aa
TRBD2 TRBJ2-3 - TRBV3-1 TGTGCCAGCAGCTCCCTAGCGGGGGCCCCAGATACGCAGTATTTT CASSSLAGAPDTQYF
TRBD1 TRBJ2-1 few TRBV20-1 TGCAGTGCTTGGACAGGGGTTTTTGGTGAGCAGTTCTTC CSAWTGVFGEQFF
- TRBJ2-3 - TRBV7-9 TGTGCCAGCAGCCCGGTGACGGTAGATACAGATACGCAGTATTTT CASSPVTVDTDTQYF
- TRBJ2-1 - TRBV27 TGTGCCAGCAAACCGAGGAGCTCCTACAATGAGCAGTTCTTC CASKPRSSYNEQFF
- TRBJ2-1 many TRBV21-1 TGTGCCAGCAGCAAACGTACTAGGGTCCCCTACAATGAGCAGTTCTTC CASSKRTRVPYNEQFF
TRBD2 TRBJ2-3 many TRBV7-2 TGTGCCAGCAGCTTAAGCACTAGCGGGGGACCCACAGATACGCAGTATTTT CASSLSTSGGPTDTQYF
TRBD2 TRBJ2-3 few TRBV6-4 TGTGCCAGCAGTGACTCGACTAGCGGGGGGCCAGATACGCAGTATTTT CASSDSTSGGPDTQYF
- TRBJ2-2 - TRBV5-1 TGCGCCAGCAGCTACGTTTCCCCCGGGACGGCCTCTTCGCGCGGGGAGCTGTTTTTT CASSYVSPGTASSRGELFF
- TRBJ2-3 many TRBV11-2 TGTGCCAGCAGCTTATGGTCAGATACGCAGTATTTT CASSLWSDTQYF
- TRBJ2-3 - TRBV2 TGTGCCAGCAGTTCCCCGTTTGATACGCAGTATTTT CASSSPFDTQYF
- TRBJ1-2 - TRBV7-8 TGTGCCAGCAGCTTATTAAAGGGATTGAATGGCTACACCTTC CASSLLKGLNGYTF
TRBD1 TRBJ2-5 - TRBV12-3/TRBV12-4 TGTGCCAGCAGTCTAGGGGGACAGAGACAAGAGACCCAGTACTTC CASSLGGQRQETQYF
- TRBJ1-6 - TRBV9 TGTGCCAGCAGCTCAGGAGGGGAATCGGGCTCACCCCTCCACTTT CASSSGGESGSPLHF
- TRBJ1-6 - TRBV6-1 TGTGCCAGCAGTGAGCCCTATACCCTTAATTCACCCCTCCACTTT CASSEPYTLNSPLHF
TRBD2 TRBJ2-5 many TRBV7-6 TGTGCCAGCAGCCGACTAGCGGGGGGAGGTGAGACCCAGTACTTC CASSRLAGGGETQYF
- TRBJ2-1 few TRBV7-9 TGTGCCAGCAGCTTAGAAGTGAGAAGCTCCTACAATGAGCAGTTCTTC CASSLEVRSSYNEQFF
- TRBJ2-1 - TRBV25-1 TGTGCCAGCAACTCGGGGGGCCCCCCTGGGGTGCAGTTCTTC CASNSGGPPGVQFF
TRBD2 TRBJ2-1 few TRBV20-1 TGCAGTGCTAGGGGACTAGCGGGGGGAGACAATGAGCAGTTCTTC CSARGLAGGDNEQFF
TRBD2 TRBJ2-2 - TRBV7-9 TGTGCCAGCAGCTCGACGGGGGGGTCGAACACCGGGGAGCTGTTTTTT CASSSTGGSNTGELFF
- TRBJ2-3 many TRBV27 TGTGCCAGCACCCCCGCTCAGAGTAGCACAGATACGCAGTATTTT CASTPAQSSTDTQYF
- TRBJ2-2 few TRBV12-3/TRBV12-4 TGTGCCATACCCCAGCCCACCGGGGAGCTGTTTTTT CAIPQPTGELFF
- TRBJ2-1 - TRBV20-1 TGCAGTGCCAGCATACTAACCAATGAGCAGTTCTTC CSASILTNEQFF
- TRBJ1-3 many TRBV7-9 TGTGCCAGCAGCTTAGACATCGCCTCTGGAAACACCATATATTTT CASSLDIASGNTIYF
- TRBJ1-1 few TRBV12-3/TRBV12-4 TGTGCCAGCAGTGATACCAGGTCGGAAGCTTTCTTT CASSDTRSEAFF
TRBD1 TRBJ2-7 - TRBV12-3/TRBV12-4 TGTGCCAGCAGTTCCGGACAGGGTTACTACGAGCAGTACTTC CASSSGQGYYEQYF
- TRBJ1-2 few TRBV9 TGTGCCAGCAGCGTAGCTTCGGGGACTCTAGGCTATGGCTACACCTTC CASSVASGTLGYGYTF
- TRBJ1-5 - TRBV4-1 TGCGCCAGCAGCCAAGTACCCGGTCAGCCCCAGCATTTT CASSQVPGQPQHF
- TRBJ2-7 many TRBV19 TGTGCCAGTAGTACCACAGTGGCTACCGAGCAGTACTTC CASSTTVATEQYF
TRBD2 TRBJ2-2 many TRBV27 TGTGCCAGCAGTCGCATCGGGACTAGCGGCACCGGGGAGCTGTTTTTT CASSRIGTSGTGELFF